This TCR beta chain is drawn from a study of molecular identifiers for immune sequencing clone quantification (dated 2018 in TCRdb). Regarding the complete study: For a replicate experiment, RNA from 20,000 or 100,000 naive CD8 T cells was divided into five aliquots, and four of the five aliquots were sequenced. This methods study used CD8 T cells to benchmark TCR RNA copy counting and molecular-identifier clustering-based TCR repertoire sequencing (MIDCIRS). Summary of the overall study and its limitations: Spiked-in Jurkat TCR RNA equivalent to a single cell was reported to be detectable even among 850,000 to 1,000,000 naive CD8 T cells. Highly expanded clone sizes could be underestimated if identical TCR molecules share a barcode. The naive libraries included spiked-in Jurkat TCR RNA (about ten copies' worth), and this Jurkat TCR RNA is not part of the donor repertoire. When barcode sub-clustering was not used, chimeric consensus sequences inflated TCR diversity, with chimeras reaching as high as 47%. Around 2.9 recovered TCR RNA copies per cell were obtained by modeling, versus about ten by digital PCR, implying a capture efficiency of 30% to 35%. In CMV-specific effector cells, over 99% of molecules were held by clones above 20 RNA copies, whereas under 1% of molecules were held by such clones in naive cells.

The germline V and J ends show losses of 9 bases and 3 bases respectively, and no gene match explains 17 bases of the junction. The cysteine opens and the phenylalanine closes a CDR3 of 17 amino acids. The read is trimmed to its CDR3 DNA, 51 bases read in frame from base 1. CDR1 and CDR2 are drawn from the germline V gene: KGHSH, LQKENI. This clonotype occurred a few times. No antigen is known for it. No much larger clonotype is one base removed from it; base qualities were not supplied. To prepare the library, PCR was applied. The instrument given in TCRdb is Illumina HiSeq 4000. Preparation of bulk TCR libraries followed a previously described approach, with the TCR primers listed in Table S5. The Qiagen AllPrep DNA/RNA kit was used to purify total RNA. Before analysis, reads from multiple sequencing runs of the same library were pooled. Regarding the original processing steps: Reads were retained only if their TCR constant sequence matched exactly, and those retained reads were trimmed to 150 nt and grouped according to their 12-nt molecular barcodes. Reads within each barcode group were sub-clustered using a 15% Levenshtein threshold, and quality-weighted consensus sequences were constructed for each RNA molecule. Non-functional sequences were removed, as were lower-count sequences one edit away from another. Based on a fit of two negative binomial distributions, barcode sub-clusters having less than 20% of the maximum read count were discarded. TCRdb cleaned the public reads at Q25 with fastp, built clones with MiXCR and kept in-frame beta chains. Each entry is one CDR3 protein sequence, shown with its most common DNA and genes. The V and J calls here are based on TCRdb, not the publication. In all, the sample holds 60,000 to 75,000 distinct CDR3 sequences, and 15% to 20% of those were seen once. The ten largest clones represent 1.4% of the sample.

Libraries of naive CD8 T cells were generated from about 21,000 to 970,000 sorted cells, with 10%, 30% or 50% of the purified RNA used. Naive CD8 T cells were FACS-sorted as CD8+CD4-CCR7+CD45RA+ on a BD FACSAria II into RLT Plus buffer. To test detection sensitivity, Jurkat RNA equal to around 11 TCR copies was added to samples of roughly 18,000-1,100,000 naive CD8 T cells. CD8 T cells were enriched using RosetteSep CD8+ T Cell Enrichment Cocktail and Ficoll-Paque, and the enriched cells then underwent ACK red cell lysis. The sample comprised naive CD8+ T cells from blood, with Jurkat cell RNA spiked in. The cell subset or site tag for this specimen amounts to: FACS-sorted CD8+CD4-CCR7+CD45RA+ naive T cells. The TCR comes from a human donor in good health. Some libraries in this study had Jurkat cell RNA spiked in. Rearrangement joined TRBV18 to TRBJ2-7; 10 bases in between match TRBD2. The sequenced DNA is TGTGCCAGTCAAAATCCGGGACTAGCGCGGACCAACTACGAGCAGTACTTC. This yields the protein CASQNPGLARTNYEQYF.